The clone carrying this T cell receptor (beta chain) was picked up a small number of times. Its specificity is unknown. Unique molecular identifiers were incorporated into the prepared TCRbeta library. Each CDR3 protein gets one entry after TCRdb re-called the PCR reads with MiXCR. The sample has hundreds of thousands of distinct CDR3 sequences, roughly 13% seen once. CDR1 is SGHKS, CDR2 YYEKEE, per germline (reference sequence). This CDR3 has 15 amino acids. Trimming cost V 3 bases and J 3 bases; bases outside gene matches: 4. This entry comes from a study of T-cell reconstitution after alpha-beta-depleted transplantation in children. Findings of the study overall: Several hundred graft clones that had expanded were reportedly the source of alpha-beta T cells about two months after transplant. At one year after transplant, newly produced T cells mostly accounted for T-cell counts and diversity.

The sequences come from PBMCs, collected before TCRalphabeta/CD19-depleted stem cell transplant. This sequence joins TRBV5-5 and TRBJ1-2, with 11 bases identical to TRBD1. The clonotype originates from a girl aged 2 to 9 with congenital amegakaryocytic thrombocytopenia, due to receive a stem cell transplant. The CDR3 spells CASSSTGQGDYGYTF. The CDR3 DNA reads TGTGCCAGCAGCTCAACGGGACAGGGGGACTATGGCTACACCTTC.